Presented here are 31 T cell receptor beta chains from one specimen sequenced in a study of tissue T cells after allogeneic stem cell transplantation (dated 2022 in TCRdb). Libraries were prepared through the immunoSEQ multiplex PCR assay. TCRdb re-hosts the immuneACCESS table, in-frame sequences only. Its copies lack some clones; in the studies checked, an unresolved V gene accounts for under half of them, and the cause for the rest is not known. The sample has roughly 10,000 clones on record, 35% to 40% of them singletons. The top ten clonotypes cover under 2% of the sample. What this sample's time point label stands for: mouse harvest day 7 after allogeneic transplant. Mouse grafts consisting of 10^7 T-cell-depleted bone marrow cells combined with 10^6 splenic CD5+ T cells were administered by tail vein injection. The source material was skin. These receptors were collected from a female BALB/c mouse given C57BL/6 T cells with graft-versus-host disease after an allogeneic hematopoietic cell transplant.

This clone came up once. Gene and germline names: mouse. Coverage ceases 1 residue before the CDR3 finishes, and the germline J gene fills in the end. The rearrangement joins TRBV3 to TRBJ2-7; D call uncertain. CDR1 and CDR2 from the germline V gene are SNHLY and FYNGKV (reference sequence). Trimming left V 6 bases short and J 0 bases short, with 9 bases between. The CDR3 spans 13 residues. This CDR3 is CASSQNNSYEQYF. CDR3 bases read: TGTGCCAGCAGTCAAAACAACTCCTATGAACAGTAC.

In its sample, this clone ranks as medium-sized. Here the gene names and germline are mouse. The CDR3 spells CASSPEANSDYTF. The CDR3 DNA, read in part, is TGTGCCAGCAGTCCCGAAGCAAACTCCGACTACACC. The chain employs TRBV19 and TRBJ1-2; D gene ambiguous. Sequencing ends 1 residue short of the CDR3 end; the germline J gene provides the rest. The germline V gene encodes CDR1 FNHDT and CDR2 SITEND (reference sequence). V was pared by 4 bases and J by 0 bases, with 7 bases between. CDR3 length: 13 residues.

This clone is deemed medium-sized. Germline and genes: mouse. The CDR3 end lies 1 residue beyond the end of the read and is filled in from the germline J gene. V gene TRBV14 combines with J gene TRBJ2-7; D remains unclear. The V end lost 7 bases, the J end lost 4 bases, and 6 bases lay between the germline ends. Germline V gene data show CDR1 as SGHDT and CDR2 as FRDEAV. This CDR3 has 10 residues. The CDR3 bases that were read are TGTGCCAGCGGCAAATATGAACAGTAC. Translation: CASGKYEQY. The whole CDR3 region reads CASGKYEQYF.

This clone was seen more than once but under ten times. Mouse names are used for the genes. The CDR3 extends 1 residue past the end of the read, so its final part is completed from the germline J gene. The rearrangement uses TRBV12-1 and TRBJ2-1; weak D call: TRBD1 (7 bases). Germline lookup yields CDR1 SGHSN and CDR2 HYEKVE. Trimming removed 3 bases at V and 7 bases at J, with 12 bases between. This CDR3 is 13 amino acids long. The CDR3 here is CASSEGAWAEQFF. The DNA read from the CDR3 is TGTGCCAGCTCTGAGGGGGCTTGGGCTGAGCAGTTC.

This clone has only a few counts. Genes here carry mouse names. The CDR3 extends 1 residue past the end of the read, so its final part is completed from the germline J gene. The V call is TRBV26, the J call TRBJ2-2; 7 bases line up with TRBD1. The CDR3 totals 14 residues. Germline loops: CDR1 KGHPV, CDR2 FQNQEV (reference sequence). V shed 0 bases, J shed 6 bases, and the junction held 1 base outside the gene matches. CDR3 DNA (partial): TGTGCCAGCAGTCTGTCGACAGGGCCCGGGCAGCTCTAC. It encodes CASSLSTGPGQLY. In full, the CDR3 is CASSLSTGPGQLYF.

This clone has only a few counts. The gene names given are mouse names. The read gets to within 1 residue of the CDR3 end, and the germline J gene fills in the rest. The chain links TRBV23 to TRBJ1-5. The CDR3 is made up of 11 amino acids. The germline CDR1 and CDR2 sequences are KGHTA and FQNQQP. Partial CDR3 DNA: TGCTCCAGCAGTCAGGGGCAGGCTCCGCTT. It is translated as CSSSQGQAPL. The entire CDR3 reads CSSSQGQAPLF. The variable domain in full, completed from reference TRBV23 and TRBJ1-5, reads DAAVTQKPRYLIKMKGQEAEMKCIPEKGHTAVFWYQQKQSKELKFLIYFQNQQPLDQIDMVKERFSAVCPSSSLCSLGIRTCEAEDSALYLCSSSQGQAPLFGEGTRLSVL.

Regarding this clone: Any gene name here is a mouse gene name. The read terminates 1 residue ahead of where the CDR3 ends, so the germline J gene completes it. This chain joins TRBV13-1 and TRBJ1-1; D is uncertain. CDR3 length equals 14 residues. Trimming left V 2 bases short and J 3 bases short, with 11 bases between. CDR1 and CDR2 from the germline V gene are NSHNY and SYGAGN. CDR3 bases read: TGTGCCAGCAGTGAAGGAGGGCGCGACACAGAAGTCTTC. Translated: CASSEGGRDTEVF. The CDR3, in full, reads CASSEGGRDTEVFF.

This clone has a handful of counts. Mouse names are used for the genes. Read data end 1 residue before the CDR3 end; the end is taken from the germline J gene. V is TRBV3 and J is TRBJ1-3; D not certain. CDR1 and CDR2 (germline): SNHLY, FYNGKV (reference sequence). CDR3 size: 13 residues. V lost 3 bases to trimming and J lost 3 bases, with 6 bases between them. The CDR3 is CASSFGDGNTLYF. The sequenced part of the CDR3 DNA is TGTGCCAGCAGCTTTGGGGATGGAAATACGCTCTAT. The full variable domain, completed using reference TRBV3 and TRBJ1-3, is GPKVLQIPSHQIIDMGQMVTLNCDPVSNHLYFYWYKQILGQQMEFLVNFYNGKVMEKSKLFKDQFSVERPDGSYFTLKIQPTALEDSAVYFCASSFGDGNTLYFGEGSRLIVV.

Points on this clone: Genes and germline come from the mouse. The CDR3 extends 1 residue past the end of the read, so its final part is completed from the germline J gene. The chain is built from TRBV26 and TRBJ2-2, with 9 bases that match TRBD2. This CDR3 has 15 amino acids. In germline, CDR1 is KGHPV, CDR2 FQNQEV (reference sequence). J lost 2 bases, V lost 4 bases, and 2 bases had no gene match. The sequenced part of the CDR3 DNA is TGTGCCAGCAGTCGCTGGGGGGGGAACACCGGGCAGCTCTAC. This codes for CASSRWGGNTGQLY. The CDR3 in full is CASSRWGGNTGQLYF. The full variable domain, rest sourced from reference TRBV26 and TRBJ2-2, is NSKVIQTPRYLVKGQGQKAKMRCIPEKGHPVVFWYQQNKNNEFKFLINFQNQEVLQQIDMTEKRFSAECPSNSPCSLEIQSSEAGDSALYLCASSRWGGNTGQLYFGEGSKLTVL.

This clone is deemed medium-sized (0.01 to 0.1%). All gene names here are mouse names. The read is 1 residue too short to cover the CDR3 end, so that end is filled in from the germline J gene. This chain connects TRBV26 to TRBJ2-7; 8 nucleotides agree with TRBD1. The CDR3 consists of 13 residues. From germline, CDR1 is KGHPV and CDR2 FQNQEV (reference sequence). Trimming at V came to 3 bases and at J to 7 bases, leaving 5 bases not matched to a gene. The CDR3 sequence is CASSLQGALEQYF. CDR3 DNA (partial): TGTGCCAGCAGTCTCCAGGGGGCGCTGGAACAGTAC.

Note on this clone: Gene names and germline match the mouse. The read ends 1 residue shy of where the CDR3 ends; the end is completed using the germline J gene. The genes are TRBV26 and TRBJ1-6; unclear D gene. TRBJ1-6 is an open reading frame whose function is uncertain. The CDR3 is 12 residues long. Trimming shortened V by 0 bases and J by 8 bases, and 2 bases separated the two germline ends. Germline CDR1 is KGHPV and CDR2 is FQNQEV (reference sequence). The CDR3 bases that were read are TGTGCCAGCAGTCTGTCAGATTCGCCCCTCTAC. Translation gives CASSLSDSPLY. The complete CDR3 sequence is CASSLSDSPLYF.

To note about this clone: The gene symbols are mouse symbols. The read finishes 1 residue shy of the CDR3 end, and the germline J gene is used to complete it. This rearrangement joins TRBV4 to TRBJ2-7; 9 bases line up with TRBD2. With 4 bases clipped from V and 4 bases from J, the junction kept 2 bases outside the gene matches. CDR3 size: 13 residues. Germline V lookup: CDR1 LGHDT, CDR2 YNNKQL (reference sequence). The DNA read from the CDR3 is TGTGCCAGCAGCTCCTGGGGGGGGTATGAACAGTAC. It codes for CASSSWGGYEQY. The entire CDR3 protein reads CASSSWGGYEQYF.

Sample share makes this clone medium-sized. The genes and germline here are from mouse. The CDR3 end is not reached by the read, which stops 1 residue before it; the germline J gene fills it in. Other DNA sequences in the sample encode the same CDR3. V gene TRBV26 combines with J gene TRBJ1-3, with D unresolved. Looked up from germline, CDR1 is KGHPV and CDR2 is FQNQEV (reference sequence). The CDR3 sequence is 14 residues long. V was shortened by 2 bases and J by 0 bases, with 5 bases between the two germline ends. The part of the CDR3 DNA that was read is TGTGCCAGCAGTCTGGACAATTCTGGAAATACGCTCTAT. This translates into CASSLDNSGNTLY. The full CDR3 reads CASSLDNSGNTLYF.

A word on this clone: Mouse gene names and germline throughout. The read terminates 1 residue before the CDR3 end, so the remaining end is supplied by the germline J gene. This sequence joins TRBV24 and TRBJ2-5; maybe TRBD1 (5 bases). In germline, CDR1 is KGHTA, CDR2 FRNEEI. V lost 4 bases and J lost 3, with 5 bases in between. The CDR3 has 12 residues. Here the CDR3 reads CASSPGQDTQYF. The covered CDR3 bases are TGTGCCAGCAGTCCAGGGCAAGACACCCAGTAC.

This clone was observed a few times. Each gene name is a mouse one. Coverage ceases 1 residue before the CDR3 finishes, and the germline J gene fills in the end. This rearrangement joins TRBV5 to TRBJ1-1; D not certain. The germline V and J ends were trimmed by 0 bases and 3 bases, with 5 bases remaining between them. The CDR3 runs 13 residues. The germline V gene encodes CDR1 LGHNA and CDR2 YNLKQL (reference sequence). The CDR3 protein is CASSQDPDTEVFF. The sequenced CDR3 bases are TGTGCCAGCAGCCAAGATCCAGACACAGAAGTCTTC.

Points on this clone: The gene symbols are mouse symbols. Read sequence stops 1 residue before the CDR3 end, and the germline J gene provides the missing end. The chain combines TRBV3 with TRBJ1-3; D is ambiguous. Germline V gene lookup returns CDR1 SNHLY and CDR2 FYNGKV (reference sequence). The CDR3 covers 14 residues. V was clipped by 2 bases and J by 0 bases, with 5 bases between them. The CDR3 DNA, read in part, is TGTGCCAGCAGCTTAACAGATTCTGGAAATACGCTCTAT. Translated: CASSLTDSGNTLY. The CDR3 reads in full as CASSLTDSGNTLYF.

This clone came up a few times. The germline and genes are mouse ones. The missing CDR3 end, 1 residue past where the read stops, is filled in from the germline J gene. The gene calls are TRBV15 and TRBJ2-5; TRBD1 might be the D (5 bases). This CDR3 has 14 amino acids. Germline CDR1 and CDR2: SGHND and FRSKSL. With 6 bases removed from V and 0 bases from J, the gap between germline ends came to 10 bases. The CDR3: CASSRTFNQDTQYF. The covered CDR3 bases are TGTGCCAGCAGCCGGACATTTAACCAAGACACCCAGTAC. Using reference TRBV15 and TRBJ2-5 for the parts outside the CDR3, the full variable domain is DAGVTQTPRHEVAEKGQTIILKCEPVSGHNDLFWYRQTKIQGLELLSYFRSKSLMEDGGAFKDRFKAEMLNSSFSTLKIQPTEPKDSAVYLCASSRTFNQDTQYFGPGTRLLVL.

This clone has a handful of counts. Gene names are mouse gene names. Read data end 1 residue before the CDR3 end; the end is taken from the germline J gene. This chain joins TRBV26 and TRBJ2-4, with D unresolved. Trimming stripped 3 bases from V and 0 bases from J, with 7 bases between. Germline-derived CDR1 and CDR2 are KGHPV and FQNQEV (reference sequence). The CDR3 has 14 residues. The CDR3 reads CASSLTTSQNTLYF. The part of the CDR3 DNA that was read is TGTGCCAGCAGTCTAACAACTAGTCAAAACACCTTGTAC.

This clone is labeled medium-sized. The gene symbols are mouse symbols. The CDR3 end falls 1 residue outside the read, so it is completed with the germline J gene. The chain carries TRBV26 and TRBJ2-7; D uncertain. The CDR3 consists of 12 residues. CDR1 and CDR2 (germline): KGHPV, FQNQEV (reference sequence). V was cut by 2 bases and J by 3 bases, with 5 bases left in between. Partial CDR3 DNA: TGTGCCAGCAGTCTGAACAACTATGAACAGTAC. Amino acids: CASSLNNYEQY. The complete CDR3 sequence is CASSLNNYEQYF. The full variable domain, its missing parts supplied by reference TRBV26 and TRBJ2-7, is NSKVIQTPRYLVKGQGQKAKMRCIPEKGHPVVFWYQQNKNNEFKFLINFQNQEVLQQIDMTEKRFSAECPSNSPCSLEIQSSEAGDSALYLCASSLNNYEQYFGPGTRLTVL.

This clone was seen a few times. These gene names are mouse names. The CDR3 bases that were read are TGTGCCAGCAGCCCCCTCACTGGAAACACCGGGCAGCTCTAC. It yields the protein CASSPLTGNTGQLY. The entire CDR3 is CASSPLTGNTGQLYF. This chain uses TRBV19 with TRBJ2-2, with D perhaps matching TRBD2 (5 bases). The observed sequence ends 1 residue before the CDR3 terminus, with the missing tail filled in from the germline J gene. Germline assignment: CDR1 FNHDT and CDR2 SITEND (reference sequence). The CDR3 is made up of 15 amino acids. The V and J ends lost 5 bases and 1 base respectively, with 12 bases between them.

As regards this clone: Gene names follow the mouse nomenclature. The CDR3 here is CASSSFYEQYF. Partial CDR3 DNA: TGTGCCAGCAGCTCCTTTTATGAACAGTAC. The chain carries TRBV3 and TRBJ2-7; D is ambiguous. The read ends 1 residue early relative to the CDR3; the germline J gene fills the gap. The CDR3 loop spans 11 amino acids. Trimming cost V 4 bases and J 4 bases, with 5 bases left between them. Germline values: CDR1 SNHLY, CDR2 FYNGKV (reference sequence).

About this clone: Here the gene names and germline are mouse. The read comes to an end 1 residue before the CDR3 does, leaving the germline J gene to fill in the end. The chain employs TRBV19 and TRBJ1-6; 7 bases are shared with TRBD1. TRBJ1-6 counts as an open reading frame of uncertain function. The CDR3 is 16 residues long. J lost 7 bases, V lost 2 bases, and 9 bases had no gene match. The V gene's germline CDR1 is FNHDT and CDR2 SITEND (reference sequence). The DNA read from the CDR3 is TGTGCCAGCAGTATTGGCAGGGGGGCGCGGAATTCGCCCCTCTAC. Translating gives CASSIGRGARNSPLY. The whole CDR3 region reads CASSIGRGARNSPLYF.

Remarks on this clone: Mouse germline and gene names are used. The CDR3 end falls 1 residue outside the read, so it is completed with the germline J gene. J is TRBJ2-2 and V is TRBV12-2; 7 nucleotides line up with TRBD2. V shed 1 base, J shed 1 base, and the junction held 2 bases outside the gene matches. The CDR3 consists of 15 residues. Germline V CDR1 and CDR2: SGHLS, HYDKME. CDR3: CASSLTGVNTGQLYF. The sequenced part of the CDR3 DNA is TGTGCCAGCTCTCTTACTGGGGTAAACACCGGGCAGCTCTAC.

Comment on this clone: Mouse gene names and germline throughout. The CDR3 end lies 1 residue beyond the end of the read and is filled in from the germline J gene. The sample has other DNA sequences that encode this CDR3 too. The chain recombines TRBV26 with TRBJ2-5; TRBD1 matches 7 bases. This CDR3 is built from 13 residues. The trim removed 4 bases at V and 3 bases at J, leaving 1 base unmatched. The germline CDR1 and CDR2 sequences are KGHPV and FQNQEV (reference sequence). The CDR3 bases that were read are TGTGCCAGCAGTCGACAGGGTCAAGACACCCAGTAC. Translating it yields CASSRQGQDTQY. The full CDR3 is CASSRQGQDTQYF.

On this clone itself: Genes here carry mouse names. Read coverage stops 1 residue before the CDR3 terminus; the germline J gene supplies the remainder. J is TRBJ2-7 and V is TRBV26; 8 bases map to TRBD1. CDR1 is KGHPV, CDR2 FQNQEV, per germline (reference sequence). V dropped 6 bases and J dropped 5; count of bases not matched to a gene: 3. The CDR3 length is 12 residues. CDR3 bases read: TGTGCCAGCAGCCTGACAGGGGATGAACAGTAC. The encoded protein is CASSLTGDEQY. The full CDR3 protein reads CASSLTGDEQYF.

This clone was seen more than once but under ten times. All gene names here are mouse names. The CDR3 end lies 1 residue beyond the end of the read and is filled in from the germline J gene. V and J are TRBV26 and TRBJ1-3; D ambiguous. The germline CDR1 and CDR2 sequences are KGHPV and FQNQEV (reference sequence). The CDR3 loop spans 13 amino acids. Trimming removed 4 bases at V and 0 bases at J, with 4 bases between. CDR3 protein: CASSQSSGNTLYF. The sequenced CDR3 bases are TGTGCCAGCAGTCAGAGTTCTGGAAATACGCTCTAT.

This clone showed up just once. The genes and germline here are from mouse. The read ends 1 residue early relative to the CDR3; the germline J gene fills the gap. The chain is built from TRBV3 and TRBJ1-2; D might be TRBD1 (6 bases). CDR3 length: 14 amino acids. In germline, CDR1 is SNHLY, CDR2 FYNGKV (reference sequence). Trimming shortened V by 4 bases and J by 0 bases, and 9 bases separated the two germline ends. The CDR3: CASSSGHPNSDYTF. Partial CDR3 DNA: TGTGCCAGCAGCTCGGGACACCCAAACTCCGACTACACC.

This clone has only a few counts. Genes and germline come from the mouse. Read data end 1 residue before the CDR3 end; the end is taken from the germline J gene. The chain recombines TRBV26 with TRBJ1-2, with 9 bases fitting TRBD1. The germline V gene encodes CDR1 KGHPV and CDR2 FQNQEV (reference sequence). The CDR3 is made up of 13 amino acids. Trimming took 4 bases from V and 5 from J; bases not matched to a gene: 2. The part of the CDR3 DNA that was read is TGTGCCAGCAGTCCGGGACAGGGTTCCGACTACACC. It translates to CASSPGQGSDYT. The full CDR3 protein reads CASSPGQGSDYTF.

Comment on this clone: Germline and genes here are mouse. The read finishes 1 residue shy of the CDR3 end, and the germline J gene is used to complete it. The V call is TRBV5, the J call TRBJ2-4; 8 bases fit TRBD1. The CDR3 is 14 amino acids. Germline V CDR1 and CDR2: LGHNA, YNLKQL (reference sequence). Trimming removed 4 bases from V and 2 bases from J; junction bases left unmatched: 2. The part of the CDR3 DNA that was read is TGTGCCAGCAGCCCCCAGGGGGCTCAAAACACCTTGTAC. Translation: CASSPQGAQNTLY. In full, the CDR3 reads CASSPQGAQNTLYF.

By sample share, this clone is medium-sized. Gene names and germline refer to mouse. The read is 1 residue too short to cover the CDR3 end, so that end is filled in from the germline J gene. The J gene is TRBJ2-5, the V gene TRBV16; D may correspond to TRBD1 or TRBD2 (5 bases each). The CDR3 consists of 13 residues. Germline CDR1 and CDR2: SGHSA and FRNQAP. Deletions cut 3 bases from V and 6 bases from J, with 10 bases between. CDR3 sequence reads: CASSFRGMDTQYF. Incomplete CDR3 DNA: TGTGCAAGCAGCTTCCGGGGGATGGACACCCAGTAC.

Concerning this clone itself: Gene and germline names: mouse. The read ends 1 residue before the CDR3 terminus; that terminus is restored from the germline J gene. The V call is TRBV13-1, the J call TRBJ2-1; the match to TRBD2 covers 12 bases. V trimming: 5 bases; J trimming: 0 bases; junction bases outside the gene matches: 0. The CDR3 consists of 15 residues. Germline CDR1 and CDR2: NSHNY and SYGAGN. The CDR3 loop reads CASRDWGGNYAEQFF. The sequenced part of the CDR3 DNA is TGTGCCAGCAGGGACTGGGGGGGTAACTATGCTGAGCAGTTC.